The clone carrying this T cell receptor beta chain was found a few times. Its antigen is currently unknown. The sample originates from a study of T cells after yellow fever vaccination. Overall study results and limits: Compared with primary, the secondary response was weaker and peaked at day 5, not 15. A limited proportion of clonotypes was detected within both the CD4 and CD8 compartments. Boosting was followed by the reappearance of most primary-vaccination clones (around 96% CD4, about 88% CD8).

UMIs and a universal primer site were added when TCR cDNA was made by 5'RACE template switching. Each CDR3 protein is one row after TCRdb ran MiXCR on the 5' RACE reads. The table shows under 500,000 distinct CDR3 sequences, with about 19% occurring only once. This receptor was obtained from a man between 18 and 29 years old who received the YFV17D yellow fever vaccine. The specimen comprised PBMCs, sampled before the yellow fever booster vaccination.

The CDR3 loop reads CAISESRGGSNSPLHF. The CDR3 nucleotides read TGTGCCATCAGTGAGTCGAGAGGGGGGAGTAATTCACCCCTCCACTTT. The rearrangement joins TRBV10-3 to TRBJ1-6, with D possibly TRBD1 on 6 matching bases. The CDR3 is made up of 16 amino acids. Trimming removed 0 bases from V and 6 bases from J, with 12 bases in between. Germline CDR1 reads ENHRY; CDR2 reads SYGVKD.